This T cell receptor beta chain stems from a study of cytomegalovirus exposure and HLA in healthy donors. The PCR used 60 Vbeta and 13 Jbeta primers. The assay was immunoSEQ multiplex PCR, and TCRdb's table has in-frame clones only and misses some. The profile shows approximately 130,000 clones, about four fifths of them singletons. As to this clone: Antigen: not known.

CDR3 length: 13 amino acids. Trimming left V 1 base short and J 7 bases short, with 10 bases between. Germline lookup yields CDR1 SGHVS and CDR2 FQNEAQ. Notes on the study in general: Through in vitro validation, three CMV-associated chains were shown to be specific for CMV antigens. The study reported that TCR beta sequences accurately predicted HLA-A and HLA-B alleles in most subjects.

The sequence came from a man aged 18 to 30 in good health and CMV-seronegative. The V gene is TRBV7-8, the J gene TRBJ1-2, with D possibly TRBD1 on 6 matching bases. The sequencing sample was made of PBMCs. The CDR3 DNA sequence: TGTGCCAGCAGCTTAGATACAGGGTTTGGCTACACCTTC. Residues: CASSLDTGFGYTF.